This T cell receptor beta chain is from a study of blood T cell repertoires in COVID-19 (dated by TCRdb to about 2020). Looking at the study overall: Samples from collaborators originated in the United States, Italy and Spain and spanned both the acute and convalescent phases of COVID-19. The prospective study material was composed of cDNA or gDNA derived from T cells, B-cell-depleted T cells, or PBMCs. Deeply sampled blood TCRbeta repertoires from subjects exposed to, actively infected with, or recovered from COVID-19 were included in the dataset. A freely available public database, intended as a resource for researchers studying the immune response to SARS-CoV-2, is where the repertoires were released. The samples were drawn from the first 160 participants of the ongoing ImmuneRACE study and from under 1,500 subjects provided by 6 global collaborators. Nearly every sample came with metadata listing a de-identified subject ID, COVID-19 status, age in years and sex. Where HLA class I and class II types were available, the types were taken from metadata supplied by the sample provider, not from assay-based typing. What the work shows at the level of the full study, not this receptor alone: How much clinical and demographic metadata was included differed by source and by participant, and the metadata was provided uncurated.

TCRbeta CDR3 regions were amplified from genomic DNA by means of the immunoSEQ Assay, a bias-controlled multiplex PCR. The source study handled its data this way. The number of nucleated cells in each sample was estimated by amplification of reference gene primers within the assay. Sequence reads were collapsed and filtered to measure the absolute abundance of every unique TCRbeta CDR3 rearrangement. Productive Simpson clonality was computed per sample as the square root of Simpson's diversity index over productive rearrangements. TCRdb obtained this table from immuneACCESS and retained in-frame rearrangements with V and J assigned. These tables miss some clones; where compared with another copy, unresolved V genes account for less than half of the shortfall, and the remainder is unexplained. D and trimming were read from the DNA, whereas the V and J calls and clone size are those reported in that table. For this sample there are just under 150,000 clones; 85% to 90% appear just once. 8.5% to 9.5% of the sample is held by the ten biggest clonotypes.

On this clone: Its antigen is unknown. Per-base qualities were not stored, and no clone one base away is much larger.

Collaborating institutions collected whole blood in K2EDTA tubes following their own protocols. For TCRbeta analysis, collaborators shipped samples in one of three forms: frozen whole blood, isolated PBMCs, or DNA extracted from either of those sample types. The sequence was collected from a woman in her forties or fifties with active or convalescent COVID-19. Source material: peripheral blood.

This receptor has the CDR3 CASRAGANNQPQHF. The DNA sequence is as follows: TGTGCCAGCCGTGCAGGGGCTAACAATCAGCCCCAGCATTTT. The sequence links TRBV7-8 to TRBJ1-5; TRBD1 is a weak D gene call, 6 bases matching. The germline V gene gives CDR1 as SGHVS and CDR2 as FQNEAQ. The CDR3, cysteine through phenylalanine, is 14 amino acids long. CDR3 DNA only is kept here, 42 bases in frame from base 1. V was cut back by 8 bases and J by 3 bases, leaving a gap of 14 bases between them.